Sequencing of this T cell receptor beta chain was carried out in a study of T cells in Graves' hyperthyroidism and ophthalmopathy. General study results and limits: Through a model of 13 V-J features, ophthalmopathy was separated from stable hyperthyroidism. Model predictions of ophthalmopathy came a median about 6.3 months before onset.

In germline, CDR1 is LGHNA, CDR2 YNFKEQ. V lost 4 bases, J lost 7 bases, and 13 bases lay in between. The CDR3 has 13 amino acids. As to this clonotype: Its antigen is not known.

Using around 10 ml of fresh peripheral blood, PBMCs were prepared. RNA transcripts gave rise to amplified TCR beta CDR3 regions. In the first-round RT-PCR of the TCR CDR3, the HTBI primer set was used. TCRdb used MiXCR to reprocess the multiplex PCR reads, holding one entry per CDR3 protein. The data show 490,000 or so distinct CDR3 sequences, less than 25% seen once. This chain links TRBV4-2 with TRBJ1-1, with D possibly being TRBD1 (5 bases). The sequence was collected from a woman aged 65 to 85 with Graves' ophthalmopathy. Source material: blood. The CDR3 DNA is TGTGCCAGCAGCCGACCCAGGGTTAATGAAGCTTTCTTT. Amino acids: CASSRPRVNEAFF.